These 23 T cell receptor beta chains came from one sample sequenced in a study of shared clonotypes between healthy human individuals. Profiling relied on immunoSEQ multiplex PCR, and the TCRdb table lists in-frame clones only, not all of them. The table records 600,000 to 800,000 clones, just under 75% of them present only once. What was sequenced was memory CD4+ T cells sorted from blood. Noted subset: CD45RA-negative fraction. The receptors were gathered from a woman aged 30 to 39 in good health.

The chain combines TRBV2 with TRBJ1-5; 9 bases fit TRBD1. The CDR3 is made up of 13 amino acids. V lost 8 bases to trimming and J lost 7 bases; unmatched junction nucleotides: 6. Per the germline V gene, CDR1 is SNHLY and CDR2 is FYNNEI. The CDR3 sequence: CASSGQGTQPQHF. As DNA, the CDR3 is TGTGCCAGCTCGGGACAGGGTACCCAGCCCCAGCATTTT.

The chain carries TRBV28 and TRBJ1-1, with D perhaps TRBD1 (5 bases). CDR1 is MDHEN, CDR2 SYDVKM, per germline. The V gene lost 4 bases and the J gene lost 2 bases, with 14 bases spanning the gap. The length of the CDR3 is 15 residues. The CDR3 DNA reads as TGTGCCAGCAGTTCGTCGACAGCCTCAAACACTGAAGCTTTCTTT. This sequence encodes CASSSSTASNTEAFF.

This chain links TRBV19 with TRBJ2-5, with D uncertain. This CDR3 is 13 amino acids long. Germline CDR1 is LNHDA and CDR2 is SQIVND (reference sequence). Between the trimmed V and J ends, which lost 3 bases and 3 bases, there was a span of 8 bases. The CDR3 protein is CASSIGQEETQYF. CDR3 DNA sequence: TGTGCCAGTAGTATTGGCCAGGAAGAGACCCAGTACTTC.

V gene TRBV7-9 combines with J gene TRBJ1-1, with D uncertain. With 1 base removed from V and 2 bases from J, the gap between germline ends came to 11 bases. CDR1 SEHNR and CDR2 FQNEAQ come from the germline V gene (reference sequence). This CDR3 spans 15 amino acids. For the CDR3, the DNA is TGTGCCAGCAGCTTAGGGTACGAGACTAACACTGAAGCTTTCTTT. Amino acids: CASSLGYETNTEAFF.

The chain carries TRBV7-2 and TRBJ1-5; no reliable D call. Trimming took off 5 bases at V and 7 bases at J, with 12 bases between the two ends. The CDR3 totals 13 residues. Germline loops: CDR1 SGHTA, CDR2 FQGNSA. CDR3 nucleotides: TGTGCCAGCAGCGCTCAGCAAGGACAGCCCCAGCATTTT. Translation: CASSAQQGQPQHF.

This clone was seen a few times. Other DNA sequences in the same sample also yield this CDR3. The J gene is TRBJ2-3, the V gene TRBV5-1, with a weak D call TRBD2 (5 bases). The CDR3 has 16 amino acids. CDR1 is SGHRS, CDR2 YFSETQ, per germline. The germline V and J ends were trimmed by 0 bases and 0 bases, with 11 bases remaining between them. The CDR3 loop reads CASSLGGAASTDTQYF. CDR3 bases: TGCGCCAGCAGCTTGGGCGGAGCGGCTAGCACAGATACGCAGTATTTT.

This clone has only a few counts. The V and J genes are TRBV5-5 and TRBJ2-1; D call uncertain. The CDR3 is 16 residues long. Per the germline V gene, CDR1 is SGHKS and CDR2 is YYEKEE (reference sequence). Trimming took off 0 bases at V and 2 bases at J, with 12 bases between the two ends. The CDR3 sequence: CASSLESRKTYNEQFF. The CDR3 DNA is TGTGCCAGCAGCTTGGAATCGCGGAAGACCTACAATGAGCAGTTCTTC. The whole variable domain, remainder taken from reference TRBV5-5 and TRBJ2-1, is DAGVTQSPTHLIKTRGQQVTLRCSPISGHKSVSWYQQVLGQGPQFIFQYYEKEERGRGNFPDRFSARQFPNYSSELNVNALLLGDSALYLCASSLESRKTYNEQFFGPGTRLTVL.

The chain employs TRBV6-1 and TRBJ2-5; D possibly corresponds to TRBD2 (8 bases). This CDR3 spans 17 amino acids. Germline lookup yields CDR1 MNHNS and CDR2 SASEGT. Trimming stripped 2 bases from V and 1 base from J, with 17 bases between. This chain's CDR3 is CASSEITGAGGQETQYF. The CDR3 nucleotides are TGTGCCAGCAGTGAAATCACAGGGGCGGGAGGCCAAGAGACCCAGTACTTC.

The V and J genes are TRBV10-3 and TRBJ2-7; possible D gene TRBD2, 5 bases. This CDR3 has 13 residues. Per germline, CDR1 ENHRY and CDR2 SYGVKD. Trimming left V 6 bases short and J 0 bases short, with 9 bases between. CDR3 sequence reads: CAISPGLSYEQYF. CDR3 nucleotide sequence: TGTGCCATCAGCCCCGGACTCTCCTACGAGCAGTACTTC.

J is TRBJ1-5 and V is TRBV5-8; D ambiguous. Trimming removed 4 bases at V and 1 base at J, with 18 bases between. CDR3 size: 17 residues. Germline assignment: CDR1 SGHTS and CDR2 YDEGEE. CDR3 nucleotides: TGTGCCAGCAGCCTAAACCTTGGGCCAGCAAGCAATCAGCCCCAGCATTTT. This gives the protein CASSLNLGPASNQPQHF.

The V call is TRBV18, the J call TRBJ2-7; 14 bases align to TRBD2. The V and J ends lost 3 bases and 2 bases, in that order; junction bases with no gene match: 3. Germline V gene lookup returns CDR1 KGHSH and CDR2 LQKENI. This CDR3 spans 16 amino acids. CDR3: CASSPGLAGGTYEQYF. The CDR3 DNA reads as TGTGCCAGCTCACCCGGACTAGCGGGAGGTACCTACGAGCAGTACTTC. Full variable domain (missing parts from reference TRBV18 and TRBJ2-7): NAGVMQNPRHLVRRRGQEARLRCSPMKGHSHVYWYRQLPEEGLKFMVYLQKENIIDESGMPKERFSAEFPKEGPSILRIQQVVRGDSAAYFCASSPGLAGGTYEQYFGPGTRLTVT.

In this sample, this clone turned up once. The genes are TRBV28 and TRBJ1-2; D unclear. V was trimmed by 5 bases and J by 5 bases, leaving 6 bases between them. This CDR3 is built from 11 residues. Per the germline V gene, CDR1 is MDHEN and CDR2 is SYDVKM. The chain's CDR3 is CASSKGYGYTF. The CDR3 region has the DNA TGTGCCAGCAGTAAAGGGTATGGCTACACCTTC.

This chain connects TRBV4-1 to TRBJ2-5, with D possibly TRBD2 on 6 matching bases. The germline V gene has CDR1 MGHRA and CDR2 YSYEKL. V lost 4 bases to trimming and J lost 11 bases, with 23 bases between them. This CDR3 region has 15 residues. CDR3 protein: CASSLNPAETGEQYF. DNA for the CDR3: TGCGCCAGCAGCCTGAACCCGGCGGAGACGGGGGAGCAGTACTTC.

The CDR3 DNA sequence: TGTGCCAGCTCATCAACGGGGGCGATTGGCACTGAAGCTTTCTTT. Its protein product is CASSSTGAIGTEAFF. The chain joins TRBV18 to TRBJ1-1, with D maybe TRBD1 (6 bases). Trimming took 5 bases from V and 4 from J, leaving 17 bases between them. CDR3 length: 15 amino acids. Germline-derived CDR1 and CDR2 are KGHSH and LQKENI. Using reference TRBV18 and TRBJ1-1 for the parts outside the CDR3, the full variable domain is NAGVMQNPRHLVRRRGQEARLRCSPMKGHSHVYWYRQLPEEGLKFMVYLQKENIIDESGMPKERFSAEFPKEGPSILRIQQVVRGDSAAYFCASSSTGAIGTEAFFGQGTRLTVV.

V is TRBV5-1 and J is TRBJ1-2; D ambiguous. Germline V gene sequence: CDR1 SGHRS, CDR2 YFSETQ. The CDR3 is 11 amino acids. V lost 4 bases to trimming and J lost 8 bases, with 9 bases between them. CDR3 bases: TGCGCCAGCAGCGCCGACCGGGGCTACACCTTC. Translated: CASSADRGYTF.

This clone has at least ten counts. The chain uses TRBV19 and TRBJ2-1; D may correspond to TRBD1 or TRBD2 (5 bases each). CDR1 and CDR2 (germline): LNHDA, SQIVND (reference sequence). Deletions cut 5 bases from V and 7 bases from J, with 21 bases between. The CDR3 sequence is 16 residues long. The CDR3 DNA reads TGTGCCAGTAGTTCGGGACCGCTGGGTCGTGCAAATGAGCAGTTCTTC. Translated: CASSSGPLGRANEQFF.

The V and J genes are TRBV7-3 and TRBJ2-1; D gene uncertain. Germline lookup yields CDR1 SGHTA and CDR2 FQGTGA. CDR3 length: 14 residues. V was cut by 5 bases and J by 7 bases, with 15 bases left in between. The CDR3 DNA reads as TGTGCCAGCAGCCCCCGGTTCGATCGTAATGAGCAGTTCTTC. This gives the protein CASSPRFDRNEQFF. Full variable domain (rest looked up from reference TRBV7-3 and TRBJ2-1): GAGVSQTPSNKVTEKGKYVELRCDPISGHTALYWYRQSLGQGPEFLIYFQGTGAADDSGLPNDRFFAVRPEGSVSTLKIQRTERGDSAVYLCASSPRFDRNEQFFGPGTRLTVL.

This rearrangement joins TRBV7-6 to TRBJ1-5; 8 bases agree with TRBD1. The CDR3 loop spans 17 amino acids. Germline V lookup: CDR1 SGHVS, CDR2 FNYEAQ. Unmatched junction bases numbered 15, after V lost 4 bases and J lost 7 bases. The CDR3 protein is CASSSSPAGGLGQPQHF. The DNA of the CDR3 is TGTGCCAGCAGCTCAAGTCCCGCAGGGGGCTTAGGGCAGCCCCAGCATTTT.

V usage is TRBV27 and J usage is TRBJ2-3; TRBD2 matches 10 bases. With 4 bases clipped from V and 5 bases from J, the junction kept 9 bases outside the gene matches. Germline V gene lookup returns CDR1 MNHEY and CDR2 SMNVEV (reference sequence). The CDR3 is 16 residues long. The CDR3 DNA reads TGTGCCAGCAGTTCTAGCGGGAGAAAAGCTAAAGATACGCAGTATTTT. Residues: CASSSSGRKAKDTQYF.

Only a few counts were recorded for this clone. V usage is TRBV5-1 and J usage is TRBJ2-3; perhaps TRBD2 as D (6 bases). The V end lost 4 bases, the J end lost 3 bases, and 12 bases lay between the germline ends. The CDR3 covers 14 residues. Germline CDR1 reads SGHRS; CDR2 reads YFSETQ. The DNA of the CDR3 is TGCGCCAGCAGCCTGGGACTGGAAACAGATACGCAGTATTTT. It encodes CASSLGLETDTQYF.

J is TRBJ2-7 and V is TRBV4-2; 10 bases match TRBD1. This CDR3 is built from 18 residues. V lost 0 bases and J lost 1; bases outside the gene matches: 9. CDR1 LGHNA and CDR2 YNFKEQ come from the germline V gene. CDR3 protein: CASSQDGFAGQGSYEQYF. CDR3 sequence (DNA): TGTGCCAGCAGCCAAGACGGGTTTGCGGGACAGGGGTCCTACGAGCAGTACTTC.

V usage is TRBV19 and J usage is TRBJ1-1, with 9 bases identical to TRBD1. The CDR3 spans 16 residues. The V gene's germline CDR1 is LNHDA and CDR2 SQIVND (reference sequence). V lost 6 bases to trimming and J lost 1 base; unmatched junction nucleotides: 9. CDR3 amino acids: CASRTIGQGSNTEAFF. The CDR3 DNA reads TGTGCCAGTAGGACAATAGGACAGGGGTCGAACACTGAAGCTTTCTTT.

The chain uses TRBV29-1 and TRBJ2-7; 9 bases align to TRBD2. Germline-derived CDR1 and CDR2 are SQVTM and ANQGSEA. This CDR3 contains 13 residues. The junction had 3 bases not matched to a gene; V was cut back by 4 bases and J by 2 bases. The CDR3 DNA sequence: TGCAGCGTTGCGCTAGCGGGACCCTACGAGCAGTACTTC. Protein sequence: CSVALAGPYEQYF.